A selection of T cell receptor beta chains follows, all from one sample in a study of cytomegalovirus exposure and HLA in healthy donors. Some clones are missing from TCRdb's copy, which holds only in-frame ones; the method was immunoSEQ multiplex PCR. The sample holds some 96,000 clones, approximately 71% seen once. Sequencing was performed on PBMCs. Source of these receptors: a female donor in good health and CMV-seronegative. CDR3s include the opening cysteine and the closing phenylalanine or tryptophan. Each record gives: CDR3 DNA, CDR3 protein, V gene, CDR3 length, clone size, D gene, J gene. D genes are given only for firm matches. Clone size is shown for a subset of rows, as once, few, many or a class of expanded clone.

cdr3_nt: TGCGCCAGCAGCCTTGGGGGACAGGGTGTCACTGAAGCTTTCTTT
cdr3_aa: CASSLGGQGVTEAFF
v_call: TRBV5-1
cdr3_length: 15
clone_size: NA
d_call: TRBD1
j_call: TRBJ1-1

cdr3_nt: TGCGCCAGCAGCTCGGGATCCTCTGGAAACACCATATATTTT
cdr3_aa: CASSSGSSGNTIYF
v_call: TRBV5-1
cdr3_length: 14
clone_size: NA
d_call: NA
j_call: TRBJ1-3

cdr3_nt: TGCGCCAGCAGTCAACTCGGGACTGGACCCTACGAGCAGTACTTC
cdr3_aa: CASSQLGTGPYEQYF
v_call: TRBV23-1
cdr3_length: 15
clone_size: few
d_call: NA
j_call: TRBJ2-7

cdr3_nt: TGCAGCGTTGAAGATGAGTCGAGGGTACAGCCCCAGCATTTT
cdr3_aa: CSVEDESRVQPQHF
v_call: TRBV29-1
cdr3_length: 14
clone_size: NA
d_call: NA
j_call: TRBJ1-5

cdr3_nt: TGTGCCAGCAGCAAAGGGAGGGACACCACCTACGAGCAGTACTTC
cdr3_aa: CASSKGRDTTYEQYF
v_call: TRBV7-2
cdr3_length: 15
clone_size: NA
d_call: NA
j_call: TRBJ2-7

cdr3_nt: TGTGCCAGCAGTGGGATGGGGGACAGGGGCCAGCCCCAGCATTTT
cdr3_aa: CASSGMGDRGQPQHF
v_call: TRBV2
cdr3_length: 15
clone_size: NA
d_call: TRBD1
j_call: TRBJ1-5

cdr3_nt: TGTGCCAGCAGCTTTGGGACAAGCACAGATACGCAGTATTTT
cdr3_aa: CASSFGTSTDTQYF
v_call: TRBV7-8
cdr3_length: 14
clone_size: few
d_call: NA
j_call: TRBJ2-3

cdr3_nt: TGTGCCAGCAGCCCAAACGAGGGGGCGAACACCGGGGAGCTGTTTTTT
cdr3_aa: CASSPNEGANTGELFF
v_call: TRBV7-9
cdr3_length: 16
clone_size: NA
d_call: NA
j_call: TRBJ2-2

cdr3_nt: TGTGCCAGCAGCCCGGGAACGGGCTACACAGATACGCAGTATTTT
cdr3_aa: CASSPGTGYTDTQYF
v_call: TRBV5-4
cdr3_length: 15
clone_size: NA
d_call: NA
j_call: TRBJ2-3

cdr3_nt: TGTGCCAGCAGTTTAGCGGAGAACTATGGCTACACCTTC
cdr3_aa: CASSLAENYGYTF
v_call: TRBV28
cdr3_length: 13
clone_size: NA
d_call: NA
j_call: TRBJ1-2

cdr3_nt: TGTGCCAGCTCACCAACCCGACAGAACACTGAAGCTTTCTTT
cdr3_aa: CASSPTRQNTEAFF
v_call: TRBV18
cdr3_length: 14
clone_size: NA
d_call: NA
j_call: TRBJ1-1

cdr3_nt: TGTGCCAGCAGTTCCCTCCGACAGGGGGCGCTTGTCTATGGCTACACCTTC
cdr3_aa: CASSSLRQGALVYGYTF
v_call: TRBV28
cdr3_length: 17
clone_size: NA
d_call: TRBD1
j_call: TRBJ1-2

cdr3_nt: TGTGCCATCAGTGAGTCTTCCGCGATTTATGGACCCCTCCACTTT
cdr3_aa: CAISESSAIYGPLHF
v_call: TRBV10-3
cdr3_length: 15
clone_size: NA
d_call: NA
j_call: TRBJ1-6

cdr3_nt: TGCGCCAGCAGTGAGTCGGGAGCGGGCGATGATACGCAGTATTTT
cdr3_aa: CASSESGAGDDTQYF
v_call: TRBV10-1
cdr3_length: 15
clone_size: few
d_call: NA
j_call: TRBJ2-3

cdr3_nt: TGTGCCTGGAGTGCCCGGGACTATCGCACAGATACGCAGTATTTT
cdr3_aa: CAWSARDYRTDTQYF
v_call: TRBV30
cdr3_length: 15
clone_size: NA
d_call: TRBD2
j_call: TRBJ2-3

cdr3_nt: TGCGCCAGCAGCTTGGCAGGGGGGCAAGAGACCCAGTACTTC
cdr3_aa: CASSLAGGQETQYF
v_call: TRBV5-1
cdr3_length: 14
clone_size: NA
d_call: NA
j_call: TRBJ2-5

cdr3_nt: TGTGCCAGCAGCAACGATCGAGAAACTAGCGGGAGTTACGAGCAGTACTTC
cdr3_aa: CASSNDRETSGSYEQYF
v_call: TRBV7-9
cdr3_length: 17
clone_size: NA
d_call: TRBD2
j_call: TRBJ2-7

cdr3_nt: TGTGCCAGCTCACCAACCTTTAGAGACAATGGCTACACCTTC
cdr3_aa: CASSPTFRDNGYTF
v_call: TRBV18
cdr3_length: 14
clone_size: NA
d_call: NA
j_call: TRBJ1-2

cdr3_nt: TGCGCCAGCAGCCGCGAACCCGTGAACACCGGGGAGCTGTTTTTT
cdr3_aa: CASSREPVNTGELFF
v_call: TRBV4-3
cdr3_length: 15
clone_size: many
d_call: NA
j_call: TRBJ2-2

cdr3_nt: TGTGCCAGCAATGCCCACGGAGGCCTGACAGATACGCAGTATTTT
cdr3_aa: CASNAHGGLTDTQYF
v_call: TRBV7-3
cdr3_length: 15
clone_size: NA
d_call: NA
j_call: TRBJ2-3

cdr3_nt: TGTGCCAGCAGCCAAGATGGGCGGGGGTTCCACGAGCAGTACTTC
cdr3_aa: CASSQDGRGFHEQYF
v_call: TRBV14
cdr3_length: 15
clone_size: NA
d_call: TRBD2
j_call: TRBJ2-7

cdr3_nt: TGTGCCAGCAGACCGAAGACAGGGAGCACTAACTATGGCTACACCTTC
cdr3_aa: CASRPKTGSTNYGYTF
v_call: TRBV11-2
cdr3_length: 16
clone_size: NA
d_call: TRBD1
j_call: TRBJ1-2

cdr3_nt: TGTGCCAGCAGCATAGGGGGCAGTAACTATGGCTACACCTTC
cdr3_aa: CASSIGGSNYGYTF
v_call: TRBV7-9
cdr3_length: 14
clone_size: NA
d_call: TRBD1
j_call: TRBJ1-2

cdr3_nt: TGCGCCAGCAGCCAAGAACATGGGACAGGGTTTTCTGAAGCTTTCTTT
cdr3_aa: CASSQEHGTGFSEAFF
v_call: TRBV4-1
cdr3_length: 16
clone_size: NA
d_call: TRBD1
j_call: TRBJ1-1

cdr3_nt: TGCGCCAGCAGCCAAGGCGTCCCGTCCAAGAACACTGAAGCTTTCTTT
cdr3_aa: CASSQGVPSKNTEAFF
v_call: TRBV4-1
cdr3_length: 16
clone_size: NA
d_call: NA
j_call: TRBJ1-1

cdr3_nt: TGCGCCAGCAGCTTGGCCGCGGGACAGTCGAGCGGATTAAGCTCCTACGAGCAGTACTTC
cdr3_aa: CASSLAAGQSSGLSSYEQYF
v_call: TRBV5-1
cdr3_length: 20
clone_size: NA
d_call: NA
j_call: TRBJ2-7

cdr3_nt: TGTGCCAGCAGCTTAAGTTCAGGACTACACACCGGGGAGCTGTTTTTT
cdr3_aa: CASSLSSGLHTGELFF
v_call: TRBV7-3
cdr3_length: 16
clone_size: NA
d_call: NA
j_call: TRBJ2-2

cdr3_nt: TGTGCCAGCAGCGACCCCAGCGGGCGCTATGGCTACACCTTC
cdr3_aa: CASSDPSGRYGYTF
v_call: TRBV7-9
cdr3_length: 14
clone_size: NA
d_call: NA
j_call: TRBJ1-2

cdr3_nt: TGTGCCAGCAGTCCGGGACAGGGGGCTGATACGCAGTATTTT
cdr3_aa: CASSPGQGADTQYF
v_call: TRBV6-5
cdr3_length: 14
clone_size: NA
d_call: TRBD1
j_call: TRBJ2-3